This TCR beta chain comes out of a study of identical twins. Study-wide results and limits: Cross-sectional statistical analysis, not tracking of the same donors, underpinned the conclusions. The more abundant beta clonotypes in cord blood had fewer insertions, and memory repertoires did not show this.

V gave up 6 bases and J gave up 5 bases; unmatched junction bases: 3. The CDR3 covers 11 residues. CDR1 is DFQATT and CDR2 is SNEGSKA in the germline V gene (reference sequence). This clonotype was seen at least ten times. The antigen remains unidentified. TCRdb used MiXCR to reprocess the 5' RACE reads, holding one entry per CDR3 protein. This sample has roughly 720,000 distinct CDR3 sequences; roughly 18% occur once, and the top ten carry around 12%. This same sample was also part of a study on T cells expressing NK-cell markers.

Specimen: PBMCs. The chain carries TRBV20-1 and TRBJ2-5; 7 nucleotides agree with TRBD2. The receptor comes from a woman under 30 in good health. CDR3 nucleotide sequence: TGCAGTGCGACTAGCCGCGAGACCCAGTACTTC. Its protein is CSATSRETQYF.